Detailed here is one T cell receptor beta chain. CDR1 is SGHAT, CDR2 FQNNGV, per germline. The V and J ends lost 1 base and 5 bases, in that order; junction bases with no gene match: 10. The CDR3 is 16 residues long. This sample was included in a study of blood T cell repertoires in COVID-19. Original handling: Using reference gene primer amplification, nucleated cell counts were estimated. The assay was immunoSEQ multiplex PCR, and TCRdb's table has in-frame clones only and misses some. That table supplies the V and J calls and clone size; D and trimming were determined from the DNA. The top ten clones hold around 4.2% of a sample with approximately 300,000 clones, about 82% of them seen once.

The chain is built from TRBV11-2 and TRBJ2-5, with 7 bases that match TRBD2. The sequence was obtained from a woman between 45 and 60 years old with active or convalescent COVID-19. Specimen: peripheral blood. The DNA of the CDR3 is TGTGCCAGCAGCTTAGTTAATGCGTGGGGAGGGGAGACCCAGTACTTC. Translated, it gives CASSLVNAWGGETQYF.